What follows are 2 T cell receptor beta chains derived from one specimen sequenced in a study of cytomegalovirus exposure and HLA in healthy donors. TCRdb's table, derived via immunoSEQ multiplex PCR, lists solely in-frame clones and lacks some. The sample records about 260,000 clones, about nine tenths being singletons. Input material: PBMCs. These TCRs come from a woman under 40 in good health and CMV-seronegative.

CDR3 sequence (DNA): TGCGCCAGCAGTGAGGCGACCGGATGGGGTACGCAGTATTTT. Its protein is CASSEATGWGTQYF. The rearrangement uses TRBV10-1 and TRBJ2-3; D is ambiguous. The CDR3 covers 14 residues. Germline V CDR1 and CDR2: WNHNN, SYGVQD (reference sequence). The V and J ends lost 2 bases and 8 bases respectively, with 14 bases between them.

The J gene is TRBJ1-5, the V gene TRBV27; weak D call: TRBD1 (5 bases). Germline V CDR1 and CDR2: MNHEY, SMNVEV (reference sequence). V dropped 5 bases and J dropped 0 bases, with 11 bases sitting between them. The CDR3 spans 15 residues. The CDR3, as DNA: TGTGCCAGCAGTCCCTTGACAGATAGCAATCAGCCCCAGCATTTT. Its protein product is CASSPLTDSNQPQHF.